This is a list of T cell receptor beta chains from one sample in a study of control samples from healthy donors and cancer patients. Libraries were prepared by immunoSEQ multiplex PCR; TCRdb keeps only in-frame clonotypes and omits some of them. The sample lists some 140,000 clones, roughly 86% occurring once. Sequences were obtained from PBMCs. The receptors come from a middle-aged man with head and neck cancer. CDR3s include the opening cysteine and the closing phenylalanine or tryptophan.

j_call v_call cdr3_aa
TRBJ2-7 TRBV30 CAWSVTGASSYEQYF
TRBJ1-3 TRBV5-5 CASRGTTGSPFSSGNTIYF
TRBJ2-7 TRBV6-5 CASRVGYEQYF
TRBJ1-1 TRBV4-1 CASSPQTRHTGTEAFF
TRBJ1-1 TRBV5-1 CASSYLQGGEAFF
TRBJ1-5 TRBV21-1 CASSAGKGPQHF
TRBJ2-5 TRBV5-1 CASSSLGQNKETQYF
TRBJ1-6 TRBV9 CASGHPGGAEDSPLHF
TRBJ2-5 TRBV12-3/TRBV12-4 CASSFQERETQYF
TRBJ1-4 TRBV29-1 CSVEGEKLFF
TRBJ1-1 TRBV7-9 CASSDRDRVFTEAFF
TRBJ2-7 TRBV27 CASSLNSYEQYF
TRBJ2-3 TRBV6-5 CASSWDRGTDTQYF
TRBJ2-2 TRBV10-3 CAISEQTGRDTGELFF
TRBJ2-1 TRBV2 CASRNRLAGYDEQFF
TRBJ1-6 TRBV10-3 CAIRAGDSPLHF
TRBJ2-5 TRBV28 CASSLGGQGLKTQYF
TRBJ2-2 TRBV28 CASSSHAPPKGGELFF
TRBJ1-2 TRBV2 CASSEGQGLWDNYGYTF
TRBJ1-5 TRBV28 CASSFGRGSNQPQHF
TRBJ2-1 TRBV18 CASSNRQGRIDNEQFF
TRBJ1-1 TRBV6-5 CASSRRQGVRTEAFF
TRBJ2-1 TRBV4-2 CASSQDLNNEQFF
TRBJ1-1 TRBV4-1 CASSQEGLWDTEAFF
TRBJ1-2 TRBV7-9 CASSPSLENYGYTF
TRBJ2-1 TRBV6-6 CASSYSGPEQFF
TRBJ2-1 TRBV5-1 CASSGAGGLGDEQFF
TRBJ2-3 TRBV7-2 CASSPGTSGRTDTQYF
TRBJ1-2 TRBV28 CASSLNKGGYTF
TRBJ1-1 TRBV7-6 CASSPGQIMNTEAFF
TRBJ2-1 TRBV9 CASSVDSITYNEQFF
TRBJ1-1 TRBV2 CASSSTTGTMNTEAFF
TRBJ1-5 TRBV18 CASSPPGQPQHF
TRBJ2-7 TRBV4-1 CASSQDPRVEQYF
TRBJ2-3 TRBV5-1 CASSLGQGNPTDTQYF
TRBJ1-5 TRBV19 CASSIRGKLNQPQHF